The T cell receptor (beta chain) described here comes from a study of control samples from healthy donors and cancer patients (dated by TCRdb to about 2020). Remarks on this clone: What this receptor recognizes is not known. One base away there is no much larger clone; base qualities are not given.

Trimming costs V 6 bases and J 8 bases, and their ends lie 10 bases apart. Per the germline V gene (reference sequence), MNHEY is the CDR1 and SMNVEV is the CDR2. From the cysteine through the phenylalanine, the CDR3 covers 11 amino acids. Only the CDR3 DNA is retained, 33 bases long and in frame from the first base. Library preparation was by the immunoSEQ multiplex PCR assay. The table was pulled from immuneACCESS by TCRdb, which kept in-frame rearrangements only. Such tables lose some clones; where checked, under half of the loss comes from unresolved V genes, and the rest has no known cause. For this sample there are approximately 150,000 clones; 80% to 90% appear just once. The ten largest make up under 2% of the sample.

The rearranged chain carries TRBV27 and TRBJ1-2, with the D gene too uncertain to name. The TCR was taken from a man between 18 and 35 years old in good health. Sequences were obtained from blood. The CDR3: CASSGSRGYTF. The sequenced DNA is TGTGCCAGCAGCGGAAGTAGAGGCTACACCTTC.